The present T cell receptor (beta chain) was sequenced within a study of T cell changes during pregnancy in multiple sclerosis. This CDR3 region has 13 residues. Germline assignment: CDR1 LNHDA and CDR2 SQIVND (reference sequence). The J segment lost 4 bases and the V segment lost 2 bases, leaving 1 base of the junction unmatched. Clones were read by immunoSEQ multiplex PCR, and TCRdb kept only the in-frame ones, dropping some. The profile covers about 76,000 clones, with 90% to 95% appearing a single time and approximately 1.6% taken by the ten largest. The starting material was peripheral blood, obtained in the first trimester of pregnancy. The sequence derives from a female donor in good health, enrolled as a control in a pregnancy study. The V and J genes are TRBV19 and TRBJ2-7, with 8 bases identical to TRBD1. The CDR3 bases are TGTGCCAGTAGTATAACAGGGGGTTACGAGCAGTACTTC. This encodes CASSITGGYEQYF.